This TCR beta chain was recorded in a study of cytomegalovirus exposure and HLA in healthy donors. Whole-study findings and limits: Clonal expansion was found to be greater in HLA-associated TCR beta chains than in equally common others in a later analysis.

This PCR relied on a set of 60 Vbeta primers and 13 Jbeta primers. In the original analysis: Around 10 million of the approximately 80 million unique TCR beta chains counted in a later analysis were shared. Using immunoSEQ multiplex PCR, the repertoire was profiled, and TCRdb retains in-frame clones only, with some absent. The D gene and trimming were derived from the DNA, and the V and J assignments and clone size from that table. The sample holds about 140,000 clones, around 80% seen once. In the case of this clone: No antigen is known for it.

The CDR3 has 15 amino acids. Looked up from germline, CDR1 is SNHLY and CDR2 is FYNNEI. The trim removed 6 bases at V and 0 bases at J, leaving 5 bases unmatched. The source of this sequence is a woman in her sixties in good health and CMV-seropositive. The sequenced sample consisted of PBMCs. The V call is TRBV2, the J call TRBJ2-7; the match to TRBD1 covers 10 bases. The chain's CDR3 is CASRETGGRSYEQYF. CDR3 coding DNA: TGTGCCAGCAGAGAGACAGGGGGCCGCTCCTACGAGCAGTACTTC. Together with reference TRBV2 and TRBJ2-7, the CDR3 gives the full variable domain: EPEVTQTPSHQVTQMGQEVILRCVPISNHLYFYWYRQILGQKVEFLVSFYNNEISEKSEIFDDQFSVERPDGSNFTLKIRSTKLEDSAMYFCASRETGGRSYEQYFGPGTRLTVT.